This TCR beta chain is from a study of blood T cell repertoires in COVID-19. Turning to the study itself: Researchers got acute and convalescent COVID-19 samples from the United States, Italy and Spain. Sources were T cells, B-cell-depleted T cells, or PBMCs; the material itself was cDNA or gDNA.

Germline CDR1 is SEHNR and CDR2 is FQNEAQ (reference sequence). The CDR3 spans 13 residues. The V segment lost 1 base and the J segment 6 bases; nucleotides outside the gene matches: 1. Data came from immunoSEQ multiplex PCR; TCRdb stores just in-frame clones and leaves some out. The profile shows 85,000 to 120,000 clones, 84% of them singletons. This TCR came from a woman aged 60-75 years with acute or convalescent COVID-19. The sequencing sample was made of peripheral blood. V usage is TRBV7-9 and J usage is TRBJ1-2; 8 nucleotides align to TRBD1. The CDR3 region has the DNA TGTGCCAGCAGCTTAGGGACAGGGCATGGCTACACCTTC. Protein: CASSLGTGHGYTF.